The present entry profiles one T cell receptor beta chain with its context. Samples came from axillary lymph nodes draining the breast cancer. This entry belongs to a study of breast tumors, draining lymph nodes, adjacent tissues. TCRdb re-called the multiplex PCR reads with MiXCR, one entry per CDR3 protein. Of approximately 170,000 distinct CDR3 sequences listed, roughly 30% were seen once; the top ten hold approximately 4.3%. This TCR was sampled from a female donor with breast cancer. Some clones in this sample may be carry-over from other donors' samples. Sequenced: axillary lymph node tissue.

CDR3 DNA: TGTGCCAGCACCCGACAGGGCAGGAATTCACCCCTCCACTTT. As protein: CASTRQGRNSPLHF. This chain joins TRBV2 and TRBJ1-6; 7 positions agree with TRBD1. The CDR3 has 14 amino acids. Trimming took 7 bases from V and 7 from J; bases not matched to a gene: 7. CDR1 is SNHLY, CDR2 FYNNEI, per germline.